These 21 T cell receptor beta chains came from one sample sequenced in a study of blood T cell repertoires in COVID-19 (dated by TCRdb to the early 2020s). Library preparation was by the immunoSEQ multiplex PCR assay. The table comes from immuneACCESS by way of TCRdb, which keeps in-frame sequences with V and J called. Part of the clones is missing from these tables; in studies checked, under half for an unresolved V gene and the rest for unknown reasons. Here the sample has about 400,000 clones; around 88% occur a single time. 4% to 5.5% of the sample belongs to the ten largest clones. Sequenced sample: peripheral blood. The receptors were gathered from a woman aged 30 to 39 with acute or convalescent COVID-19.

The gene calls are TRBV6-5 and TRBJ1-1; TRBD1 agrees at 7 bases. With 2 bases clipped from V and 10 bases from J, the junction kept 4 bases outside the gene matches. This CDR3 has 12 amino acids. The V gene's germline CDR1 is MNHEY and CDR2 SVGAGI. CDR3 in amino acids: CASSYHRGTAFF. Here the CDR3 DNA reads TGTGCCAGCAGTTACCACAGGGGTACAGCTTTCTTT.

The CDR3 sequence is CASSPDRLQGSSPLHF. CDR3 DNA sequence: TGTGCCAGCAGCCCCGACAGGTTACAGGGAAGTTCACCCCTCCACTTT. The chain links TRBV9 to TRBJ1-6; tentative D call: TRBD1 (6 bases). The CDR3 sequence is 16 residues long. Trimming left V 4 bases short and J 9 bases short, with 20 bases between. Germline V gives CDR1 SGDLS, CDR2 YYNGEE.

V usage is TRBV7-9 and J usage is TRBJ2-7; 9 bases match TRBD2. The V segment lost 5 bases and the J segment 4 bases; nucleotides outside the gene matches: 6. Germline CDR1 and CDR2: SEHNR and FQNEAQ (reference sequence). This CDR3 region has 14 residues. The CDR3 nucleotides are TGTGCCAGCAGCCCCTTTAGCGGGGGTTACGAGCAGTACTTC. Translating gives CASSPFSGGYEQYF.

V gene TRBV30 combines with J gene TRBJ2-1; 12 nucleotides match TRBD1. CDR1 is GTSNPN, CDR2 SVGIG, per germline (reference sequence). Germline trimming cut 8 bases from V and 3 bases from J; bases unmatched to any gene: 5. The CDR3 totals 14 residues. Written as DNA, the CDR3 is TGTGCCCAGAGGGACAGGGGGCTCTACAATGAGCAGTTCTTC. Protein sequence: CAQRDRGLYNEQFF.

This chain uses TRBV30 with TRBJ1-5; 9 positions match TRBD1. V gave up 2 bases and J gave up 5 bases; unmatched junction bases: 7. The CDR3 contains 15 residues. In germline, CDR1 is GTSNPN, CDR2 SVGIG (reference sequence). The CDR3 protein is CAWSRGQGAYQPQHF. CDR3 bases: TGTGCCTGGAGTAGGGGACAGGGCGCCTATCAGCCCCAGCATTTT.

The CDR3 loop reads CASGLINQPQHF. Here the CDR3 DNA reads TGTGCTAGTGGTTTGATAAATCAGCCCCAGCATTTT. V and J are TRBV12-5 and TRBJ1-5; D not certain. The germline V and J ends were trimmed by 2 bases and 4 bases, with 3 bases remaining between them. CDR3 size: 12 residues. Per germline, CDR1 LGHNT and CDR2 FRNRAP.

The chain couples TRBV2 to TRBJ1-1; D unresolved. The CDR3 loop spans 12 amino acids. V lost 7 bases and J lost 4, with 10 bases in between. Germline-derived CDR1 and CDR2 are SNHLY and FYNNEI. This chain's CDR3 is CASTGWATEAFF. As DNA, the CDR3 is TGTGCCAGCACTGGGTGGGCCACTGAAGCTTTCTTT.

The chain recombines TRBV6-5 with TRBJ1-1; D ambiguous. Germline CDR1 is MNHEY and CDR2 is SVGAGI. This CDR3 region has 13 residues. V lost 8 bases and J 1 base, leaving 11 bases between the germline ends. The CDR3 is CASSRGRNTEAFF. As DNA, the CDR3 is TGTGCCAGCTCACGAGGGCGGAACACTGAAGCTTTCTTT.

The genes are TRBV5-1 and TRBJ2-5, with a tentative D call TRBD1 (5 bases). The length of the CDR3 is 14 residues. Germline CDR1 SGHRS, CDR2 YFSETQ. Between the trimmed V and J ends, which lost 4 bases and 3 bases, there was a span of 13 bases. CDR3 region: CASSLQGIEETQYF. The CDR3 coding sequence is TGCGCCAGCAGCCTGCAGGGTATTGAAGAGACCCAGTACTTC.

The chain joins TRBV27 to TRBJ2-7; 7 positions match TRBD1. V was clipped by 4 bases and J by 4 bases; unmatched bases: 13. The length of the CDR3 is 16 residues. CDR1 and CDR2 from the germline V gene are MNHEY and SMNVEV (reference sequence). The CDR3 loop reads CASSSPLRDRFYEQYF. CDR3 coding DNA: TGTGCCAGCAGTTCACCTCTCCGGGACAGATTTTACGAGCAGTACTTC.

The genes are TRBV19 and TRBJ1-1; a possible D gene is TRBD1 (5 bases). Trimming cost V 2 bases and J 12 bases, with 10 bases left between them. In germline, CDR1 is LNHDA, CDR2 SQIVND (reference sequence). The CDR3 length is 11 residues. CDR3 sequence (DNA): TGTGCCAGTAGTATAAGACAGTCGACTTTCTTT. Translated: CASSIRQSTFF.

This clone appeared a few times. Other DNA sequences of this sample code for an identical CDR3. The chain recombines TRBV4-1 with TRBJ2-1; 11 nucleotides match TRBD2. Germline assignment: CDR1 MGHRA and CDR2 YSYEKL. V lost 6 bases, J lost 0 bases, and 4 bases stayed unmatched. The CDR3 is 16 residues long. CDR3 coding DNA: TGCGCCAGCAGGGGAACTAGCGGGGGCTCCTACAATGAGCAGTTCTTC. Encoded protein: CASRGTSGGSYNEQFF.

This clone appeared a single time. The chain employs TRBV3-1 (or the pseudogene TRBV3-2) and TRBJ2-1, with TRBD2 matching 8 bases. Per the germline V gene, CDR1 is LGHDT and CDR2 is YNNKEL (reference sequence). This CDR3 has 16 residues. After removal of 3 bases from V and 7 bases from J, the junction contained 11 bases not matched to a gene. For the CDR3, the DNA is TGTGCCAGCAGCCACCCGGGACTAGTGTCAAGAAATGAGCAGTTCTTC. This codes for CASSHPGLVSRNEQFF.

This CDR3 is CASSVGAGGYEQYF. CDR3 DNA sequence: TGTGCCAGCAGCGTAGGGGCGGGGGGCTACGAGCAGTACTTC. The chain recombines TRBV9 with TRBJ2-7; 8 nucleotides match TRBD2. CDR1 and CDR2 (germline): SGDLS, YYNGEE. CDR3 length equals 14 residues. Trimming took 0 bases from V and 3 from J; bases not matched to a gene: 2.

The V and J genes are TRBV4-1 and TRBJ2-3; TRBD2 aligns across 10 bases. The V segment lost 8 bases and the J segment 4 bases; nucleotides outside the gene matches: 9. CDR1 is MGHRA, CDR2 YSYEKL, per germline. This CDR3 spans 15 amino acids. The CDR3, as DNA: TGCGCCAGCGGCCCTCTAGCGGGGGTTCCAGATACGCAGTATTTT. This gives the protein CASGPLAGVPDTQYF.

The V and J genes are TRBV28 and TRBJ1-1; 8 bases match TRBD1. The V gene end was trimmed by 6 bases and the J gene end by 5 bases; junction bases not matched to a gene: 11. The germline V gene has CDR1 MDHEN and CDR2 SYDVKM. The CDR3 spans 15 residues. CDR3 loop: CASRRQGRKKTEAFF. DNA for the CDR3: TGTGCCAGCAGGCGACAGGGGAGGAAGAAAACTGAAGCTTTCTTT.

This chain uses TRBV29-1 with TRBJ1-1; 7 bases match TRBD1. The CDR3 is 13 residues long. Per the germline V gene, CDR1 is SQVTM and CDR2 is ANQGSEA. Losses at the gene ends were 8 bases for V and 1 base for J; bases not matched to a gene: 7. CDR3 residues: CSINRGTNTEAFF. Here the CDR3 DNA reads TGCAGCATTAACAGGGGAACGAACACTGAAGCTTTCTTT.

This chain uses TRBV14 with TRBJ2-5, with a weak D call TRBD2 (7 bases). The germline V and J ends were trimmed by 4 bases and 5 bases, with 17 bases remaining between them. Looked up from germline, CDR1 is SGHDN and CDR2 is FVKESK. This CDR3 is built from 15 residues. The CDR3 sequence is CASSRKGGKLETQYF. CDR3 DNA: TGTGCCAGCAGCCGAAAGGGGGGGAAGTTGGAGACCCAGTACTTC.

The CDR3 DNA sequence: TGTGCCAGCGGCAGGGGGCAAAATGGCTACACCTTC. Translation gives CASGRGQNGYTF. This chain joins TRBV6-5 and TRBJ1-2, with 8 bases fitting TRBD1. Per germline, CDR1 MNHEY and CDR2 SVGAGI. This CDR3 comprises 12 residues. With 8 bases clipped from V and 6 bases from J, the junction kept 5 bases outside the gene matches.

The CDR3 nucleotides are TGTGCCTGGAACCAGGGGGCCTACGAGCAGTACTTC. It encodes CAWNQGAYEQYF. The J gene is TRBJ2-7, the V gene TRBV30; 7 nucleotides agree with TRBD1. CDR1 and CDR2 (germline): GTSNPN, SVGIG (reference sequence). This CDR3 comprises 12 residues. V lost 4 bases and J lost 2; bases outside the gene matches: 2.

This chain links TRBV4-1 with TRBJ1-5, with TRBD1 matching over 7 bases. In germline, CDR1 is MGHRA, CDR2 YSYEKL. Unmatched junction bases numbered 7, after V lost 5 bases and J lost 6 bases. This CDR3 region has 14 residues. The CDR3 DNA sequence: TGCGCCAGCAGCAAGGGACAGTCGTCTCAGCCCCAGCATTTT. This sequence encodes CASSKGQSSQPQHF.